This entry concerns a single T cell receptor (beta chain). The entry originates in a study of CD8 T cells in Susac syndrome. Germline V lookup: CDR1 PRHDT, CDR2 FYEKMQ (reference sequence). The CDR3 sequence is 14 residues long. V lost 5 bases to trimming and J lost 2 bases, with 12 bases between them. After extraction with the RNeasy kit, roughly 0.5 to 1 ug of the RNA was reverse transcribed using random hexamers. Amplification of TCR beta CDR3 spanned 54 Vbeta and 13 Jbeta via immunoSEQ multiplex PCR. TCRdb reprocessed the immunoSEQ multiplex PCR reads with MiXCR, giving one entry per CDR3 protein. The sample lists tens of thousands of distinct CDR3 sequences, about 92% seen once, with approximately 0.25% in the top ten.

This chain links TRBV13 with TRBJ2-5; D remains ambiguous. This sequence was found in a human donor in good health. The sequencing sample was made of CD8+ T cells from PBMCs. The CDR3 coding sequence is TGTGCCAGCAGCCCCGCGAGGAAACAAGAGACCCAGTACTTC. Translated, it gives CASSPARKQETQYF.